The 7 T cell receptor beta chains in this list originate from one sample, sequenced in a study of T cell responses to AZD1222 COVID-19 vaccine. TCRdb keeps only in-frame clones here, not all; method: immunoSEQ multiplex PCR. The sample has 100,000 to 150,000 clones, around 90% seen once. This specimen consisted of peripheral blood, obtained 28 days after the second AZD1222 dose. The source is an adult who received the AZD1222 COVID-19 vaccine.

CDR3 protein: CATRPGTSGWSTDTQYF. The CDR3 region has the DNA TGTGCCACTCGTCCCGGGACTAGCGGGTGGAGCACAGATACGCAGTATTTT. The chain recombines TRBV19 with TRBJ2-3; 12 bases align to TRBD2. Losses at the gene ends were 10 bases for V and 0 bases for J; bases not matched to a gene: 11. The CDR3 consists of 17 residues. Germline V gene sequence: CDR1 LNHDA, CDR2 SQIVND (reference sequence).

The chain uses TRBV7-2 and TRBJ2-7; tentatively, D is TRBD1 (6 bases). V lost 5 bases, J lost 6 bases, and 17 bases lay in between. The CDR3 totals 14 residues. The germline CDR1 and CDR2 sequences are SGHTA and FQGNSA. As DNA, the CDR3 is TGTGCCAGCAGCGTCAGACAGGACGGTTCCGAGCAGTACTTC. Translation gives CASSVRQDGSEQYF.

In this sample, this clone turned up once. This chain uses TRBV25-1 with TRBJ1-2, with TRBD1 matching 8 bases. This CDR3 spans 13 amino acids. With 6 bases clipped from V and 6 bases from J, the junction kept 6 bases outside the gene matches. Germline V gene data show CDR1 as MGHDK and CDR2 as SYGVNS. CDR3 DNA: TGTGCCAGCAGAGGGACAGGTGGACATGGCTACACCTTC. Translating gives CASRGTGGHGYTF.

Written as DNA, the CDR3 is TGTGCCAGCGGACAGTATTCTGGAAACACCATATATTTT. Protein: CASGQYSGNTIYF. The chain carries TRBV11-1 and TRBJ1-3; D might be TRBD1 (6 bases). This CDR3 region has 13 residues. The germline gives CDR1 SGHAT, CDR2 FQDESV (reference sequence). V was pared by 8 bases and J by 1 base, with 9 bases between.

The genes are TRBV7-2 and TRBJ1-4; D not resolved. The CDR3 is 16 residues long. V was trimmed by 1 base and J by 2 bases, leaving 11 bases between them. Germline V lookup: CDR1 SGHTA, CDR2 FQGNSA. CDR3 coding DNA: TGTGCCAGCAGCTTAGTCGGCGGGCATACTAATGAAAAACTGTTTTTT. Translating gives CASSLVGGHTNEKLFF.

The chain combines TRBV6-5 with TRBJ1-2, with TRBD1 matching 7 bases. V was pared by 2 bases and J by 8 bases, with 5 bases of the junction left unmatched. This CDR3 has 13 residues. Germline V gene data show CDR1 as MNHEY and CDR2 as SVGAGI. CDR3: CASSYGTANGYTF. CDR3 DNA: TGTGCCAGCAGTTACGGGACAGCGAACGGCTACACCTTC.

The chain employs TRBV4-3 and TRBJ2-5, with no clear D. Germline V gene sequence: CDR1 LGHNA, CDR2 YSLEER. Between the trimmed V and J ends, which lost 1 base and 4 bases, there was a span of 13 bases. The CDR3 is 15 amino acids. The CDR3 loop reads CASSQAWAKGETQYF. Written as DNA, the CDR3 is TGCGCCAGCAGCCAAGCCTGGGCAAAAGGAGAGACCCAGTACTTC.